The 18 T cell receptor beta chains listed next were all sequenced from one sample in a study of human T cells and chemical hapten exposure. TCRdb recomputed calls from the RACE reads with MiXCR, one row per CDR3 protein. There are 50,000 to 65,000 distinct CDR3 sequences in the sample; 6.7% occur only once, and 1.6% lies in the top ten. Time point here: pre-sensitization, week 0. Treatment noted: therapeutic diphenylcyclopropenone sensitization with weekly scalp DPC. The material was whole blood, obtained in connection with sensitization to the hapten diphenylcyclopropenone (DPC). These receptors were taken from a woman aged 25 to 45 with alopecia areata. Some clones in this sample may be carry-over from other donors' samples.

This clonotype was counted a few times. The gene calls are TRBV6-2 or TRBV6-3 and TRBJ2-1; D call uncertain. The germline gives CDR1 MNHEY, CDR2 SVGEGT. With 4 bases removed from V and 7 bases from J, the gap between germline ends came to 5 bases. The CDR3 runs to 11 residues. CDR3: CASSCWNEQFF. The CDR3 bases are TGTGCCAGCAGTTGTTGGAATGAGCAGTTCTTC.

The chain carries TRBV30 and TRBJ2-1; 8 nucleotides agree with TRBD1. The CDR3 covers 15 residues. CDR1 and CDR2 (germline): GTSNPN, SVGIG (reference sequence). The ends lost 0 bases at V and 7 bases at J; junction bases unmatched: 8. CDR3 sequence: CAWSVPGGSLNEQFF. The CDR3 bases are TGTGCCTGGAGTGTACCAGGGGGCAGTTTGAATGAGCAGTTCTTC.

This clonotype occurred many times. CDR3 sequence (DNA): TGTGCCAGCAGCCAAGGCCCCCCCGGGAACTACGAGCAGTACTTC. It is translated as CASSQGPPGNYEQYF. The chain employs TRBV3-1 and TRBJ2-7; D may be TRBD2 (5 bases). CDR1 LGHDT and CDR2 YNNKEL come from the germline V gene (reference sequence). The CDR3 loop spans 15 amino acids. V lost 1 base and J lost 3, with 13 bases in between.

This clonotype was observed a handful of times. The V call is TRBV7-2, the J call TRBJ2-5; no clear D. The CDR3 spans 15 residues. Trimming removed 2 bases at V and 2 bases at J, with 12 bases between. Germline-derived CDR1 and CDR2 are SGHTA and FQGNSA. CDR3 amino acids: CASSLFATQQETQYF. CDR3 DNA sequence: TGTGCCAGCAGCTTATTCGCGACACAGCAAGAGACCCAGTACTTC.

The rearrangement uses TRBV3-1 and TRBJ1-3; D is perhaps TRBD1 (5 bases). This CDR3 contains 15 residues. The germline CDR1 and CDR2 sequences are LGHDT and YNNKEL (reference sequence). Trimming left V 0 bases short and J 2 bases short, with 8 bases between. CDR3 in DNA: TGTGCCAGCAGCCAAGATCAAGGGGCTGGAAACACCATATATTTT. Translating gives CASSQDQGAGNTIYF.

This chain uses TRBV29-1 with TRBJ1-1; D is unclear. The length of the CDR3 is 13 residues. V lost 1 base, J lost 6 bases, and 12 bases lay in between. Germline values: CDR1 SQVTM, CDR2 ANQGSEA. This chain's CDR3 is CSVEGTVNAEAFF. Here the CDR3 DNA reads TGCAGCGTTGAAGGGACGGTTAACGCTGAAGCTTTCTTT.

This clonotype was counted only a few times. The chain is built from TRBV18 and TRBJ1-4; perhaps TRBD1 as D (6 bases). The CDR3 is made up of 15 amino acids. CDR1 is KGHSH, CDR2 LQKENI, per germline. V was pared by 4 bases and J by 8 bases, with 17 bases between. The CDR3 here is CASSQGQPNYEKLFF. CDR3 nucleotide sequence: TGTGCCAGCTCACAGGGACAACCCAATTACGAAAAACTGTTTTTT.

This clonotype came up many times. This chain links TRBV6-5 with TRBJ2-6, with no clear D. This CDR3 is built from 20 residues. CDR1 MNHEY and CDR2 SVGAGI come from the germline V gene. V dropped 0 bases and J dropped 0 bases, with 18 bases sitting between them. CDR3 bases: TGTGCCAGCAGTTACTCTTGGGCAGCAAGTCTAAGCTCTGGGGCCAACGTCCTGACTTTC. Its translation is CASSYSWAASLSSGANVLTF.

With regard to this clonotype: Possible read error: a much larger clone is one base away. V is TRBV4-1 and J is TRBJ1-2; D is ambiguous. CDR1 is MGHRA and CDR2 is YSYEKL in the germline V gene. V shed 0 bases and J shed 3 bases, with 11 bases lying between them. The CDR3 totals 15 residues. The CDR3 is CASSQDRTDDYGYTF. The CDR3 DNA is TGCGCCAGCAGCCAAGATCGGACGGATGACTATGGCTACACCTTC.

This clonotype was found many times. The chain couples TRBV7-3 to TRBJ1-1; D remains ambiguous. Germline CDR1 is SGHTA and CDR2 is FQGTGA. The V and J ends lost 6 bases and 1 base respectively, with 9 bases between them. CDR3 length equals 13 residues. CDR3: CASRREPNTEAFF. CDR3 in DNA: TGTGCCAGCAGGCGAGAGCCGAACACTGAAGCTTTCTTT.

The CDR3 region has the DNA TGTGCCAGCAGCCCAGATAAAGGACGCAACACTGAAGCTTTCTTT. Translated: CASSPDKGRNTEAFF. This sequence joins TRBV13 and TRBJ1-1, with D hard to call. V was trimmed by 5 bases and J by 2 bases, leaving 15 bases between them. The CDR3 runs to 15 residues. CDR1 is PRHDT, CDR2 FYEKMQ, per germline (reference sequence).

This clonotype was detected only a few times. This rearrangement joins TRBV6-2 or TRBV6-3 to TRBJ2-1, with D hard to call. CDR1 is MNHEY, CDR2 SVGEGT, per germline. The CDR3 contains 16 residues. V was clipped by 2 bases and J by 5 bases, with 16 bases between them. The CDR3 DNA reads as TGTGCCAGCAGTTACCCTTTCATAGAACGGGACAATGAGCAGTTCTTC. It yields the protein CASSYPFIERDNEQFF.

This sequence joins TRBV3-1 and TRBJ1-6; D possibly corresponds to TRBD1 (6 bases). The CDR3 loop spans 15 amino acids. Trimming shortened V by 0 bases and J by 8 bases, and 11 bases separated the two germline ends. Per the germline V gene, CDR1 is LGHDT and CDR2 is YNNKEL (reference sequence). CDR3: CASSQDMGADSPLHF. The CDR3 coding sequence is TGTGCCAGCAGCCAAGATATGGGGGCCGATTCACCCCTCCACTTT.

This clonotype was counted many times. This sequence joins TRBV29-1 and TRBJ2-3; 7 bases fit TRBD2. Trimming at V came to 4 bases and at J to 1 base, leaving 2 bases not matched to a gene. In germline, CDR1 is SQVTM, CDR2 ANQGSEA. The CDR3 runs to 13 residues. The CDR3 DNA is TGCAGCGTTGTCAGCGGGGGCACAGATACGCAGTATTTT. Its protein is CSVVSGGTDTQYF.

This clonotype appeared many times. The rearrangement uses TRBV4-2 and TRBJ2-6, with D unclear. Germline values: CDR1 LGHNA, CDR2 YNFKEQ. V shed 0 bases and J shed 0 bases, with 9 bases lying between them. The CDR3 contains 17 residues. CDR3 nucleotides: TGTGCCAGCAGCCAAGAGTCAGTCCACTCTGGGGCCAACGTCCTGACTTTC. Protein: CASSQESVHSGANVLTF.

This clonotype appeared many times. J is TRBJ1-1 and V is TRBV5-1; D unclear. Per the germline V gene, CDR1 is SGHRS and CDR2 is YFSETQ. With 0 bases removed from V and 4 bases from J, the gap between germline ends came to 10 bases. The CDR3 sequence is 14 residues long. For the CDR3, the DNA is TGCGCCAGCAGCTTGGTGATGGGAGGCACTGAAGCTTTCTTT. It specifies CASSLVMGGTEAFF.

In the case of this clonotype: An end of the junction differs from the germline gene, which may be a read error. The CDR3 reads CSATGGEYEQCF. The CDR3 nucleotides read TGCAGCGCAACAGGGGGCGAGTACGAGCAGTGCTTC. The genes are TRBV29-1 and TRBJ2-7; 9 positions agree with TRBD1. This CDR3 contains 12 residues. CDR1 SQVTM and CDR2 ANQGSEA come from the germline V gene.

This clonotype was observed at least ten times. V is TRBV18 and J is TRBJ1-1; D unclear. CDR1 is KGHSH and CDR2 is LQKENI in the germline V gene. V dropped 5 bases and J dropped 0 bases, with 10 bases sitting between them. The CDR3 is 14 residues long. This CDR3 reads CASSGSTLNTEAFF. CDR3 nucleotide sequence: TGTGCCAGCTCAGGCAGCACACTGAACACTGAAGCTTTCTTT.